These 9 T cell receptor beta chains originate from one sample sequenced in a study of blood T cell repertoires in COVID-19. Only in-frame clones appear in the TCRdb table, and some are missing; sequencing was by immunoSEQ multiplex PCR. The data show approximately 110,000 clones, with roughly 81% seen just once and 2.1% held by the top ten. The sequenced sample was peripheral blood. Receptors were obtained from a human donor in a cohort sampled during active COVID-19.

The rearrangement uses TRBV9 and TRBJ1-6; D is possibly TRBD1 (5 bases). Trimming took 3 bases from V and 0 from J, leaving 7 bases between them. The germline V gene has CDR1 SGDLS and CDR2 YYNGEE. CDR3 length equals 15 residues. The CDR3 sequence is CASSAGVSYNSPLHF. The CDR3 coding sequence is TGTGCCAGCAGCGCGGGGGTCTCCTATAATTCACCCCTCCACTTT. The whole variable domain, remainder taken from reference TRBV9 and TRBJ1-6, is DSGVTQTPKHLITATGQRVTLRCSPRSGDLSVYWYQQSLDQGLQFLIQYYNGEERAKGNILERFSAQQFPDLHSELNLSSLELGDSALYFCASSAGVSYNSPLHFGNGTRLTVT.

The table lists this clone with a count of one. This sequence joins TRBV4-1 and TRBJ2-7; 9 nucleotides match TRBD2. This CDR3 spans 15 amino acids. The V gene's germline CDR1 is MGHRA and CDR2 YSYEKL. V dropped 5 bases and J dropped 6; count of bases not matched to a gene: 11. CDR3 in DNA: TGCGCCAGCAGCGAAATCGGACTAGCGCAGGGCGAGCAGTACTTC. This sequence encodes CASSEIGLAQGEQYF.

V gene TRBV9 combines with J gene TRBJ1-4, with D possibly TRBD1 on 6 matching bases. V lost 4 bases to trimming and J lost 3 bases, with 16 bases between them. The CDR3 covers 16 residues. CDR1 and CDR2 from the germline V gene are SGDLS and YYNGEE. The CDR3 region is CASSPRGGLSNEKLFF. The CDR3 bases are TGTGCCAGCAGCCCCCGGGGGGGGCTATCTAATGAAAAACTGTTTTTT.

The chain carries TRBV11-2 and TRBJ2-1, with 7 positions matching TRBD2. This CDR3 spans 16 amino acids. The V and J ends lost 3 bases and 2 bases, in that order; junction bases with no gene match: 7. Germline CDR1 reads SGHAT; CDR2 reads FQNNGV. The chain's CDR3 is CASSLLAGVTYNEQFF. CDR3 in DNA: TGTGCCAGCAGCTTGCTTGCGGGGGTCACCTACAATGAGCAGTTCTTC.

This chain connects TRBV5-1 to TRBJ1-1, with D possibly TRBD1 on 6 matching bases. The germline gives CDR1 SGHRS, CDR2 YFSETQ. V was pared by 4 bases and J by 2 bases, with 12 bases between. The CDR3 spans 14 residues. The CDR3: CASSIQGPNTEAFF. Written as DNA, the CDR3 is TGCGCCAGCAGCATACAGGGCCCTAACACTGAAGCTTTCTTT.

The table lists this clone with many counts. The rearrangement uses TRBV5-1 and TRBJ1-1; 8 bases line up with TRBD1. V was clipped by 0 bases and J by 0 bases; unmatched bases: 10. Germline CDR1 SGHRS, CDR2 YFSETQ. CDR3 length: 18 amino acids. The CDR3, as DNA: TGCGCCAGCAGCTTGGTGCCAGGGGGCCGGAATTTGAACACTGAAGCTTTCTTT. This gives the protein CASSLVPGGRNLNTEAFF. Full variable domain (outside the CDR3, taken from reference TRBV5-1 and TRBJ1-1): KAGVTQTPRYLIKTRGQQVTLSCSPISGHRSVSWYQQTPGQGLQFLFEYFSETQRNKGNFPGRFSGRQFSNSRSEMNVSTLELGDSALYLCASSLVPGGRNLNTEAFFGQGTRLTVV.

The genes are TRBV19 and TRBJ2-7, with 8 bases identical to TRBD1. Germline CDR1 is LNHDA and CDR2 is SQIVND (reference sequence). V lost 3 bases and J lost 3; bases outside the gene matches: 10. This CDR3 is 16 amino acids long. The CDR3 nucleotides read TGTGCCAGTAGTATTCGAGAGAGGACAGGGATCTACGAGCAGTACTTC. Residues: CASSIRERTGIYEQYF. Filled out from reference TRBV19 and TRBJ2-7, the complete variable domain reads DGGITQSPKYLFRKEGQNVTLSCEQNLNHDAMYWYRQDPGQGLRLIYYSQIVNDFQKGDIAEGYSVSREKKESFPLTVTSAQKNPTAFYLCASSIRERTGIYEQYFGPGTRLTVT.

The chain couples TRBV18 to TRBJ2-3; 9 bases map to TRBD2. The V and J ends lost 3 bases and 10 bases, in that order; junction bases with no gene match: 5. Germline-derived CDR1 and CDR2 are KGHSH and LQKENI. This CDR3 has 13 residues. The chain's CDR3 is CASSPTSGEAQYF. CDR3 nucleotide sequence: TGTGCCAGCTCACCGACTAGCGGCGAGGCGCAGTATTTT.

The chain recombines TRBV27 with TRBJ2-5, with D maybe TRBD2 (6 bases). Between the trimmed V and J ends, which lost 2 bases and 4 bases, there was a span of 8 bases. CDR1 is MNHEY, CDR2 SMNVEV, per germline (reference sequence). This CDR3 contains 13 residues. In DNA form, the CDR3 reads TGTGCCAGCAGTTTAACCGGGGGAGAGACCCAGTACTTC. It encodes CASSLTGGETQYF.